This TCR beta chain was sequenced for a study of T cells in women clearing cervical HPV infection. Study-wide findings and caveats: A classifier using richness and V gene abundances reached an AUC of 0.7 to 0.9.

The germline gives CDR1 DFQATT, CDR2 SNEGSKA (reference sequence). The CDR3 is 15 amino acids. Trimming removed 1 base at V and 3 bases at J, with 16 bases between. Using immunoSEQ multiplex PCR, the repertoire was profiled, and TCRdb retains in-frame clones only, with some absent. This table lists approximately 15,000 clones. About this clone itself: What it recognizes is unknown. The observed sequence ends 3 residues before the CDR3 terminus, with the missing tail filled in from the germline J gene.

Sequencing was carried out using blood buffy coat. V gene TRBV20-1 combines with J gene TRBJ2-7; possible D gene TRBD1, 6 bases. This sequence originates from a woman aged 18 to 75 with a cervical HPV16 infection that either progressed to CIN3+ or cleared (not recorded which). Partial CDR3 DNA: TGCAGTGCTAGAGCCGCCTCAGGGGCTGTCTACGAG. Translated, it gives CSARAASGAVYE. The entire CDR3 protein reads CSARAASGAVYEQYF.